This TCR beta chain was captured by sequencing in a study of post-analysis software for immune sequencing data. Overall study findings and caveats: Patients had higher frequencies than controls of about 5 TRBV segments, including TRBV5-6, TRBV5-1 and TRBV20-1. Patients with multiple sclerosis recorded significantly lower normalized Chao1 diversity than controls, the study found.

The CDR3 runs to 15 residues. Looked up from germline, CDR1 is SNHLY and CDR2 is FYNNEI. V lost 4 bases to trimming and J lost 4 bases, with 16 bases between them. Unique molecular identifiers had been added to the TCR beta cDNA libraries. From approximately 0.95 to 9.8 million T cells, around 500,000 cDNA molecules were obtained. TCRdb independently ran MiXCR on the PCR reads; one entry per CDR3 protein. The top ten hold about 5.6% of the sample, which has roughly 540,000 distinct CDR3 sequences, roughly 34% seen once. Worth noting for this clonotype: Antigen unknown.

The receptor comes from a girl younger than 18 with multiple sclerosis. The V call is TRBV2, the J call TRBJ1-2; TRBD1 might be the D (6 bases). Sequencing was carried out using blood. In DNA form, the CDR3 reads TGTGCCAGCAGTGGAGCCCGGGACACCCTCTATGGCTACACCTTC. Translated, it gives CASSGARDTLYGYTF.